The sequence of this TCR beta chain was determined in a study of T cell repertoires in cytomegalovirus infection. Study in general: Both a matching HLA type and CMV infection were indicated by public TCR beta signatures.

MiXCR, run by TCRdb on the reads, gives a single entry per CDR3 protein. Here the sample spans approximately 770,000 distinct CDR3 sequences, almost 30% being singletons. In regard to this clonotype: The antigen is not known.

The CDR3 spans 15 residues. Germline V gene lookup returns CDR1 DFQATT and CDR2 SNEGSKA (reference sequence). Unmatched junction bases numbered 6, after V lost 1 base and J lost 5 bases. The input for sequencing was cultured CD8+ T cells from PBMCs, taken from culture after CMV antigen stimulation. The V call is TRBV20-1, the J call TRBJ2-3; the match to TRBD2 covers 10 bases. This receptor was identified in a human donor in good health (CMV status not recorded). Some clones in this sample may be carry-over from other donors' samples. CDR3 coding DNA: TGCAGTGCTAGAGGGAGCGGGGGGGCCGGAGATACGCAGTATTTT. Its protein is CSARGSGGAGDTQYF.